The 5 T cell receptor beta chains in this list originate from one sample, sequenced in a study of early T cells in non-severe SARS-CoV-2 infection. TCRdb independently ran MiXCR on the 5' RACE reads; one entry per CDR3 protein. The sample yields 50,000 to 70,000 distinct CDR3 sequences, under 15% seen once. The sample was whole blood. The receptors derive from an adult who was a healthcare worker with PCR-confirmed SARS-CoV-2 infection or an uninfected control (not recorded which).

V gene TRBV5-1 combines with J gene TRBJ1-2; D is unclear. The V gene's germline CDR1 is SGHRS and CDR2 YFSETQ. The CDR3 consists of 13 residues. The germline V and J ends were trimmed by 0 bases and 5 bases, with 8 bases remaining between them. The CDR3 DNA reads as TGCGCCAGCAGCTTGGACAGCCAATATGGCTACACCTTC. Amino acid sequence: CASSLDSQYGYTF.

The table lists this clonotype with many counts. The chain recombines TRBV6-1 with TRBJ1-1; TRBD1 aligns across 11 bases. V gave up 5 bases and J gave up 5 bases; unmatched junction bases: 4. The CDR3 runs to 14 residues. Germline loops: CDR1 MNHNS, CDR2 SASEGT. The CDR3 DNA follows: TGTGCCAGCAGTAGGGACAGGGGGTTAACTGAAGCTTTCTTT. Residues: CASSRDRGLTEAFF.

In this sample, this clonotype turned up many times. The chain couples TRBV12-3 or TRBV12-4 to TRBJ1-1; D not resolved. V was pared by 2 bases and J by 1 base, with 8 bases between. The CDR3 length is 14 residues. The CDR3 nucleotides read TGTGCCAGCAGTTTAAGACGGGAGAACACTGAAGCTTTCTTT. Translating it yields CASSLRRENTEAFF.

This clonotype was seen many times. V and J are TRBV27 and TRBJ1-4; D remains unclear. There are 13 residues in the CDR3. The germline CDR1 and CDR2 sequences are MNHEY and SMNVEV (reference sequence). V lost 4 bases and J lost 8, with 11 bases in between. The CDR3 region has the DNA TGTGCCAGCAGTTCATCAGGATACGAAAAACTGTTTTTT. As protein: CASSSSGYEKLFF.

This clonotype was counted many times. The J gene is TRBJ1-1, the V gene TRBV11-2, with D uncertain. The CDR3 runs to 12 residues. V lost 2 bases, J lost 10 bases, and 11 bases lay in between. Germline CDR1 SGHAT, CDR2 FQNNGV. The CDR3 here is CASSLRGSGAFF. The CDR3 DNA reads TGTGCCAGCAGCTTACGAGGTTCTGGAGCTTTCTTT.